This T cell receptor beta chain is drawn from a study of PD-1 blockade in classical Hodgkin lymphoma. TCRdb's table, derived via immunoSEQ multiplex PCR, lists solely in-frame clones and lacks some. The table has fewer than 95,000 clones, 83% seen once. This CDR3 is 14 amino acids long. The germline CDR1 and CDR2 sequences are KGHSH and LQKENI. Trimming cost V 4 bases and J 0 bases, with 8 bases left between them. The sample holds one count of this clone. What it recognizes is unknown. Stated time point: cycle 4 day 1 (C4D1), after 5 to 7 weeks of nivolumab. All patients relapsed after autologous stem cell transplantation, and brentuximab vedotin exposure varied. Study-wide results and limits: Whereas CD4+ TCR diversity had risen significantly by C4D1, CD8+ TCR diversity had not. Why the repertoires differ is still unclear, perhaps disease activity or prior therapy. Patients who responded completely had about the same baseline diversity as newly diagnosed patients.

This TCR was sampled from a human donor with classical Hodgkin lymphoma. The chain uses TRBV18 and TRBJ2-3; D call uncertain. The sequences come from peripheral blood mononuclear cells (PBMCs), collected before the fourth cycle of nivolumab. The CDR3 loop is CASSQTTSTDTQYF. The CDR3 DNA sequence: TGTGCCAGCTCACAAACAACTAGCACAGATACGCAGTATTTT. Looking up the rest from reference TRBV18 and TRBJ2-3 gives the full variable domain: NAGVMQNPRHLVRRRGQEARLRCSPMKGHSHVYWYRQLPEEGLKFMVYLQKENIIDESGMPKERFSAEFPKEGPSILRIQQVVRGDSAAYFCASSQTTSTDTQYFGPGTRLTVL.